This T cell receptor beta chain appears in the sequencing data of a study of a mutant IDH1 vaccine in newly diagnosed glioma. Study details: Radiotherapy alone preceded vaccination by 4-6 weeks; alternatively, vaccination started with temozolomide cycles. Sex among treated patients split 62.5% male, roughly 40% female; mean age was about 40 years. Patients got radiotherapy, temozolomide, or both beforehand, and most got both. Study-wide results and caveats: Seemingly, pseudoprogression had no relation to changes in the top peripheral T cell clonotypes.

The time point is: week 11, during vaccination. Doses of 300 ug of mutant IDH1 20-mer peptide were given with topical imiquimod. Comment on this clone: The antigen remains undetermined.

Clones were sequenced by immunoSEQ multiplex PCR, and TCRdb holds only the in-frame ones, with some missing. Here the sample spans some 60,000 clones, 84% being singletons. Germline assignment: CDR1 SNHLY and CDR2 FYNNEI. The CDR3 consists of 11 residues. V lost 6 bases to trimming and J lost 5 bases, with 7 bases between them. V usage is TRBV2 and J usage is TRBJ1-2; D call uncertain. The receptor was isolated from a man aged 25-45 years with glioma. The input for sequencing was PBMCs, taken from a glioma patient whose treatment included an IDH1 peptide vaccine. The CDR3 nucleotides read TGTGCCAGCAGGGAAACGTATGGCTACACCTTC. It encodes CASRETYGYTF.